The rows below give T cell receptor beta chains drawn from one sample of a study of cytomegalovirus exposure and HLA in healthy donors. Generated by immunoSEQ multiplex PCR, the TCRdb table keeps only in-frame clones and is missing some. The sample has roughly 150,000 clones, around 66% seen once. Sequenced input: PBMCs. Receptors were obtained from a woman in her thirties in good health and CMV-seropositive. The CDR3 runs from the conserved cysteine through the conserved F or W. D genes are given only for firm matches. Size tells how often a clone was seen (once, few, many) or the class of an expanded clone, and some rows leave it out.

V	D	length	J	size	CDR3	DNA
TRBV19	TRBD1	14	TRBJ1-1	NA	CASGPGGPNTEAFF	TGTGCCAGCGGTCCAGGGGGCCCGAACACTGAAGCTTTCTTT
TRBV6-1	NA	11	TRBJ1-2	few	CASIQGWGYTF	TGTGCCAGCATACAGGGCTGGGGCTACACCTTC
TRBV5-1	NA	13	TRBJ2-2	NA	CASSPWSIGELFF	TGCGCCAGCAGCCCCTGGAGCATCGGGGAGCTGTTTTTT
TRBV19	TRBD1	18	TRBJ2-1	NA	CASSIRDRYVGAYNEQFF	TGTGCCAGTAGTATTCGGGACAGGTATGTTGGAGCGTACAATGAGCAGTTCTTC
TRBV6-1	TRBD1	14	TRBJ1-1	once	CASSRQGANTEAFF	TGTGCCAGCAGTAGACAGGGGGCGAACACTGAAGCTTTCTTT
TRBV18	NA	15	TRBJ2-3	NA	CASSLGHGQVGTQYF	TGTGCCAGCTCTCTAGGACACGGACAAGTTGGTACGCAGTATTTT
TRBV10-1	NA	14	TRBJ2-3	medium-sized	CASKEQGFTDTQYF	TGCGCCAGCAAAGAACAGGGATTCACAGATACGCAGTATTTT
TRBV29-1	NA	14	TRBJ2-2	NA	CSVDGGLNTGELFF	TGCAGCGTTGATGGGGGCCTGAACACCGGGGAGCTGTTTTTT
TRBV2	TRBD1	15	TRBJ1-2	NA	CASSPTIDRAYGYTF	TGTGCCAGCAGTCCGACAATCGACAGGGCCTATGGCTACACCTTC
TRBV5-4	TRBD2	13	TRBJ2-5	few	CASSQRGTETQYF	TGTGCCAGCAGCCAGCGGGGGACAGAGACCCAGTACTTC
TRBV2	NA	19	TRBJ1-2	few	CASSDGGVYPTQFNYGYTF	TGTGCCAGCAGTGACGGAGGGGTCTACCCTACCCAATTTAACTATGGCTACACCTTC
TRBV5-1	NA	16	TRBJ1-2	NA	CASSRGTVRVGRGYTF	TGCGCCAGCAGCAGGGGGACGGTGAGAGTGGGACGTGGCTACACCTTC
TRBV6-4	NA	16	TRBJ1-4	NA	CASSESNRVGSEKLFF	TGTGCCAGCAGTGAGTCTAACAGGGTAGGTTCGGAAAAACTGTTTTTT
TRBV6-1	TRBD1	14	TRBJ1-3	few	CASSPQGAGNTIYF	TGTGCCAGCAGCCCCCAGGGGGCTGGAAACACCATATATTTT
TRBV19	NA	15	TRBJ2-1	few	CASSRLQGKPNEQFF	TGTGCCAGTAGTAGGTTGCAGGGGAAGCCAAATGAGCAGTTCTTC
TRBV19	NA	10	TRBJ2-1	NA	CASRRLARFF	TGTGCCAGTAGGAGACTGGCTCGGTTCTTC
TRBV11-2	TRBD1	15	TRBJ1-1	NA	CASSFLRGLGAEAFF	TGTGCCAGCAGCTTCCTCAGGGGGCTTGGGGCTGAAGCTTTCTTT
TRBV4-1	TRBD1	18	TRBJ1-1	few	CASRPEGRGFSVNTEAFF	TGCGCCAGCAGACCAGAGGGCAGGGGGTTTTCGGTGAACACTGAAGCTTTCTTT
TRBV7-3	NA	13	TRBJ1-4	few	CASSLGHGEKLFF	TGTGCCAGCAGCTTGGGCCACGGTGAAAAACTGTTTTTT
TRBV18	TRBD2	17	TRBJ2-2	NA	CASSRLAGGGNTGELFF	TGTGCCAGCTCACGACTAGCGGGAGGCGGTAACACCGGGGAGCTGTTTTTT
TRBV5-1	TRBD1	17	TRBJ1-4	NA	CASSLRDRVVTNEKLFF	TGCGCCAGCAGCTTGAGGGACAGGGTCGTTACTAATGAAAAACTGTTTTTT
TRBV5-4	TRBD1	16	TRBJ1-1	NA	CASSFTGQGANTEAFF	TGTGCCAGCAGCTTCACGGGACAGGGGGCAAACACTGAAGCTTTCTTT
TRBV28	TRBD1	15	TRBJ2-3	NA	CASLTPGQDTDTQYF	TGTGCCAGCTTAACTCCGGGACAGGACACAGATACGCAGTATTTT
TRBV10-3	TRBD2	16	TRBJ2-7	NA	CAISEKRISGINEQYF	TGTGCCATCAGTGAGAAAAGGATTAGCGGGATCAACGAGCAGTACTTC
TRBV18	TRBD2	13	TRBJ2-1	once	CASSETSGNEQFF	TGTGCCAGCTCAGAGACTAGCGGAAATGAGCAGTTCTTC
TRBV7-8	NA	12	TRBJ1-1	NA	CASSFSRTEAFF	TGTGCCAGCAGCTTTAGTCGGACTGAAGCTTTCTTT
TRBV30	TRBD2	12	TRBJ2-5	NA	CAWSSGSETQYF	TGTGCCTGGAGTAGCGGGAGTGAGACCCAGTACTTC
TRBV10-2	TRBD2	15	TRBJ2-2	NA	CASARERGGTGELFF	TGCGCCAGCGCCCGGGAGCGGGGGGGCACCGGGGAGCTGTTTTTT
TRBV28	NA	13	TRBJ1-1	NA	CASSELQVSEAFF	TGTGCCAGCAGCGAACTACAGGTGTCTGAAGCTTTCTTT